Below are 27 T cell receptor beta chains sequenced from a single sample in a study of radiotherapy plus CTLA-4 blockade in lung cancer (dated by TCRdb to the late 2010s). The method behind the library was the immunoSEQ multiplex PCR assay. Drawn from immuneACCESS, this table holds only the in-frame rearrangements with V and J called that TCRdb kept. Clones are partly lost; checked studies trace under half to an unresolved V gene and leave the rest unexplained. Present in this sample are over 100,000 clones, roughly 80% of which were seen just once. The ten largest make up roughly 3.5% of the sample. The sequencing here drew on peripheral blood, taken from a patient treated with radiotherapy plus ipilimumab. The receptors originated from a human donor with non-small cell lung cancer that progressed on radiotherapy plus ipilimumab. Some clones in this sample may be carry-over from other donors' samples.

V gene TRBV11-2 combines with J gene TRBJ2-7; 8 nucleotides align to TRBD1. Germline V gene lookup returns CDR1 SGHAT and CDR2 FQNNGV. Germline trimming cut 5 bases from V and 2 bases from J; bases unmatched to any gene: 8. CDR3 length equals 15 residues. The CDR3 sequence: CASSRRTGKPYEQYF. CDR3 nucleotide sequence: TGTGCCAGCAGCCGCCGGACAGGGAAACCCTACGAGCAGTACTTC.

This clone was seen only a few times. The V gene is TRBV27, the J gene TRBJ1-5, with D possibly TRBD1 on 5 matching bases. CDR1 and CDR2 (germline): MNHEY, SMNVEV (reference sequence). The CDR3 is made up of 14 amino acids. V was pared by 3 bases and J by 2 bases, with 8 bases between. CDR3 bases: TGTGCCAGCAGTTTGAGAGGGGGCAATCAGCCCCAGCATTTT. It translates to CASSLRGGNQPQHF.

This clone was seen a handful of times. The V and J genes are TRBV12-2 and TRBJ2-7; TRBD2 was called by the table and not checked on the DNA. TRBV12-2 is deemed a pseudogene. CDR3 size: 15 residues. The CDR3 loop reads CASRFLPGEGYEQYF. For the CDR3, the DNA is TGTGCAAGTCGCTTTTTACCAGGGGAGGGCTACGAGCAGTACTTC.

The chain joins TRBV28 to TRBJ1-5; a weak D match, TRBD1 (5 bases). The CDR3 runs 15 residues. Per the germline V gene, CDR1 is MDHEN and CDR2 is SYDVKM. Between the trimmed V and J ends, which lost 4 bases and 5 bases, there was a span of 15 bases. CDR3 in DNA: TGTGCCAGCAGTTCTGGGGAATCAGGGTATCAGCCCCAGCATTTT. Translating it yields CASSSGESGYQPQHF. Full variable domain (remainder filled in from reference TRBV28 and TRBJ1-5): DVKVTQSSRYLVKRTGEKVFLECVQDMDHENMFWYRQDPGLGLRLIYFSYDVKMKEKGDIPEGYSVSREKKERFSLILESASTNQTSMYLCASSSGESGYQPQHFGDGTRLSIL.

The V and J genes are TRBV20-1 and TRBJ1-4; D is unclear. Germline CDR1 DFQATT, CDR2 SNEGSKA (reference sequence). CDR3 length equals 11 residues. Deletions cut 3 bases from V and 7 bases from J, with 6 bases between. The CDR3 DNA sequence: TGCAGTGCTAGTACCATTGAAAAACTGTTTTTT. It translates to CSASTIEKLFF.

DNA of the CDR3: TGTGCCAGCAATGACAGGGGTTTGGATAATGAGCAGTTCTTC. Translated, it gives CASNDRGLDNEQFF. This chain connects TRBV6-5 to TRBJ2-1; 8 bases are a match to TRBD1. Germline V CDR1 and CDR2: MNHEY, SVGAGI. The CDR3 length is 14 residues. The ends lost 7 bases at V and 7 bases at J; junction bases unmatched: 9.

The chain carries TRBV5-1 and TRBJ2-7; 8 bases are shared with TRBD1. J gave up 5 bases and V 0 bases, and 7 bases lay outside the gene matches. The CDR3 sequence is 15 residues long. Germline CDR1 is SGHRS and CDR2 is YFSETQ. CDR3 sequence (DNA): TGCGCCAGCAGCTTGGTTGTGCAGGGGGCCAACGAGCAGTACTTC. Protein sequence: CASSLVVQGANEQYF. The whole variable domain, filled in from reference TRBV5-1 and TRBJ2-7, reads KAGVTQTPRYLIKTRGQQVTLSCSPISGHRSVSWYQQTPGQGLQFLFEYFSETQRNKGNFPGRFSGRQFSNSRSEMNVSTLELGDSALYLCASSLVVQGANEQYFGPGTRLTVT.

The chain combines TRBV5-1 with TRBJ2-5; TRBD2 aligns across 14 bases. V lost 8 bases and J lost 2; bases outside the gene matches: 8. Germline-derived CDR1 and CDR2 are SGHRS and YFSETQ. This CDR3 is 16 amino acids long. CDR3 DNA sequence: TGCGCCAGTAGCCGATGGACTAGCGGGGGGCAAGAGACCCAGTACTTC. It translates to CASSRWTSGGQETQYF.

The chain couples TRBV27 to TRBJ2-1; TRBD2 agrees at 10 bases. Looked up from germline, CDR1 is MNHEY and CDR2 is SMNVEV (reference sequence). The V gene end was trimmed by 3 bases and the J gene end by 7 bases; junction bases not matched to a gene: 9. The CDR3 covers 16 residues. The CDR3 nucleotides are TGTGCCAGCAGTTTGTTAGCGGGGGGACGAAGAAATGAGCAGTTCTTC. It is translated as CASSLLAGGRRNEQFF.

V usage is TRBV4-3 and J usage is TRBJ2-7, with 9 bases fitting TRBD1. The CDR3 is 15 residues long. Germline V gives CDR1 LGHNA, CDR2 YSLEER. Trimming removed 8 bases from V and 4 bases from J; junction bases left unmatched: 12. The DNA for the CDR3 is TGCGCCAGCGCCCCGGGACAGGGAGAAGGTTACGAGCAGTACTTC. Its translation: CASAPGQGEGYEQYF.

J is TRBJ1-1 and V is TRBV10-3, with D possibly TRBD1 on 6 matching bases. The germline V gene encodes CDR1 ENHRY and CDR2 SYGVKD. V was pared by 7 bases and J by 3 bases, with 12 bases between. The CDR3 runs to 13 residues. The CDR3 here is CAITGAGDTEAFF. CDR3 sequence (DNA): TGTGCCATCACAGGGGCGGGAGACACTGAAGCTTTCTTT.

This sequence joins TRBV6-5 and TRBJ2-3; D gene uncertain. This CDR3 is 14 amino acids long. V lost 2 bases to trimming and J lost 2 bases, with 8 bases between them. Germline V gene lookup returns CDR1 MNHEY and CDR2 SVGAGI. As DNA, the CDR3 is TGTGCCAGCAGTTACAAGGCCGTCACAGATACGCAGTATTTT. Its translation: CASSYKAVTDTQYF.

The chain employs TRBV15 and TRBJ1-2; no firm D call. This CDR3 is 13 amino acids long. The germline V gene has CDR1 LNHNV and CDR2 YYDKDF (reference sequence). With 4 bases removed from V and 1 base from J, the gap between germline ends came to 7 bases. The CDR3 DNA reads TGTGCCACCAGCATTAGCAATAACTATGGCTACACCTTC. Encoded protein: CATSISNNYGYTF.

The CDR3 DNA is TGTGCCAGCAGCGTAGCTGCAGGGTCCAAGGACACCATATATTTT. Translated: CASSVAAGSKDTIYF. The chain recombines TRBV9 with TRBJ1-3, with D maybe TRBD1 (5 bases). Germline V gene sequence: CDR1 SGDLS, CDR2 YYNGEE. Trimming cost V 0 bases and J 8 bases, with 15 bases left between them. The CDR3 is 15 residues long. The complete variable domain, with remaining parts taken from reference TRBV9 and TRBJ1-3, reads DSGVTQTPKHLITATGQRVTLRCSPRSGDLSVYWYQQSLDQGLQFLIQYYNGEERAKGNILERFSAQQFPDLHSELNLSSLELGDSALYFCASSVAAGSKDTIYFGEGSWLTVV.

This chain links TRBV6-1 with TRBJ1-1; D ambiguous. This CDR3 contains 14 residues. V lost 0 bases and J lost 3, with 8 bases in between. Germline-derived CDR1 and CDR2 are MNHNS and SASEGT. For the CDR3, the DNA is TGTGCCAGCAGTGAAGCACCAAGGGACACTGAAGCTTTCTTT. It is translated as CASSEAPRDTEAFF.

The count of this clone is one. This sample also contains other DNA sequences that code for the same CDR3. DNA of the CDR3: TGTGCCAGCAGTTTAACTGGGATCTATGGCTACACCTTC. Protein product: CASSLTGIYGYTF. The genes are TRBV27 and TRBJ1-2; D remains ambiguous. This CDR3 comprises 13 residues. The V end lost 2 bases, the J end lost 4 bases, and 8 bases lay between the germline ends. Germline V gene sequence: CDR1 MNHEY, CDR2 SMNVEV (reference sequence).

Worth noting for this clone: Germline and junction disagree at one end, which may indicate a read error. The V gene is TRBV2, the J gene TRBJ1-3; the match to TRBD1 covers 9 bases. CDR3 length: 12 residues. Germline V gene data show CDR1 as SNHLY and CDR2 as FYNNEI. This chain's CDR3 is CASRDRGSTIYF. For the CDR3, the DNA is TGTGCCAGCAGGGACAGGGGAAGCACCATATATTTT.

This clone was detected only a few times. This same CDR3 is encoded by further DNA sequences in the sample. The chain combines TRBV7-3 with TRBJ1-1, with D hard to call. V lost 2 bases, J lost 1 base, and 5 bases lay in between. This CDR3 comprises 13 residues. Germline CDR1 reads SGHTA; CDR2 reads FQGTGA. The CDR3 reads CASSLDPNTEAFF. The CDR3 DNA is TGTGCCAGCAGCTTAGACCCGAACACTGAAGCTTTCTTT.

The J gene is TRBJ2-5, the V gene TRBV4-3; D call uncertain. Germline-derived CDR1 and CDR2 are LGHNA and YSLEER. This CDR3 contains 14 residues. V lost 1 base and J lost 4, with 10 bases in between. The CDR3 loop reads CASSQGYRGETQYF. In DNA, the CDR3 is TGCGCCAGCAGCCAAGGGTACAGAGGAGAGACCCAGTACTTC.

The rearrangement uses TRBV20-1 and TRBJ2-7; D uncertain. CDR3 size: 11 residues. Germline CDR1 DFQATT, CDR2 SNEGSKA (reference sequence). Trimming took off 5 bases at V and 3 bases at J, with 8 bases between the two ends. The CDR3 nucleotides read TGCAGTGCTCCAGGCTTCTACGAGCAGTACTTC. Protein product: CSAPGFYEQYF.

The chain couples TRBV30 to TRBJ2-5; maybe TRBD1 (5 bases). Trimming left V 3 bases short and J 4 bases short, with 15 bases between. The CDR3 consists of 14 residues. Per germline, CDR1 GTSNPN and CDR2 SVGIG (reference sequence). CDR3 DNA: TGTGCCTGGAGAGACCCCAGGGCAGGAGAGACCCAGTACTTC. Its translation is CAWRDPRAGETQYF.

This chain connects TRBV19 to TRBJ1-4; 12 positions agree with TRBD1. This CDR3 is 16 amino acids long. V shed 9 bases and J 7 bases; nucleotides not matched to a gene: 12. Germline CDR1 is LNHDA and CDR2 is SQIVND (reference sequence). This CDR3 is CASTGQGASKGEKLFF. CDR3 nucleotides: TGTGCCAGCACGGGACAGGGGGCTAGTAAAGGTGAAAAACTGTTTTTT.

This chain links TRBV25-1 with TRBJ2-5; D is uncertain. CDR1 and CDR2 from the germline V gene are MGHDK and SYGVNS. The CDR3 totals 15 residues. V was shortened by 1 base and J by 1 base, with 10 bases between the two germline ends. CDR3 sequence: CASSEWGSGQETQYF. The CDR3 nucleotides are TGTGCCAGCAGTGAATGGGGTTCGGGCCAAGAGACCCAGTACTTC.

This rearrangement joins TRBV11-1 to TRBJ2-3; D is perhaps TRBD1 or TRBD2 (5 bases each). The CDR3 is 17 amino acids. CDR1 and CDR2 (germline): SGHAT, FQDESV (reference sequence). Trimming took 1 base from V and 1 from J, leaving 15 bases between them. CDR3 coding DNA: TGTGCCAGCAGCTTAGAGATTGGGGGAGCGCGCACAGATACGCAGTATTTT. Translating gives CASSLEIGGARTDTQYF.

CDR3 nucleotides: TGTGCCAGCAGTCGTACAGGGGAAGCTTTCTTT. Translation: CASSRTGEAFF. The V gene is TRBV2, the J gene TRBJ1-1, with D maybe TRBD1 (6 bases). Germline V lookup: CDR1 SNHLY, CDR2 FYNNEI. The CDR3 sequence is 11 residues long. V was clipped by 5 bases and J by 8 bases, with 9 bases between them. The full variable domain, completed using reference TRBV2 and TRBJ1-1, is EPEVTQTPSHQVTQMGQEVILRCVPISNHLYFYWYRQILGQKVEFLVSFYNNEISEKSEIFDDQFSVERPDGSNFTLKIRSTKLEDSAMYFCASSRTGEAFFGQGTRLTVV.

V and J are TRBV4-3 and TRBJ2-1; D is unclear. V lost 5 bases, J lost 6 bases, and 20 bases lay in between. Germline CDR1 is LGHNA and CDR2 is YSLEER. This CDR3 region has 16 residues. CDR3: CASSTRNTIYVNEQFF. CDR3 in DNA: TGCGCCAGCAGCACCCGCAATACTATCTACGTCAATGAGCAGTTCTTC.

In its sample, this clone was seen a few times. This chain uses TRBV4-3 with TRBJ2-1; D is perhaps TRBD2 (5 bases). Between the trimmed V and J ends, which lost 4 bases and 5 bases, there was a span of 9 bases. Germline V gene sequence: CDR1 LGHNA, CDR2 YSLEER. The CDR3 sequence is 13 residues long. Written as DNA, the CDR3 is TGCGCCAGCAGCCTAGGACTCCACAATGAGCAGTTCTTC. This sequence encodes CASSLGLHNEQFF.